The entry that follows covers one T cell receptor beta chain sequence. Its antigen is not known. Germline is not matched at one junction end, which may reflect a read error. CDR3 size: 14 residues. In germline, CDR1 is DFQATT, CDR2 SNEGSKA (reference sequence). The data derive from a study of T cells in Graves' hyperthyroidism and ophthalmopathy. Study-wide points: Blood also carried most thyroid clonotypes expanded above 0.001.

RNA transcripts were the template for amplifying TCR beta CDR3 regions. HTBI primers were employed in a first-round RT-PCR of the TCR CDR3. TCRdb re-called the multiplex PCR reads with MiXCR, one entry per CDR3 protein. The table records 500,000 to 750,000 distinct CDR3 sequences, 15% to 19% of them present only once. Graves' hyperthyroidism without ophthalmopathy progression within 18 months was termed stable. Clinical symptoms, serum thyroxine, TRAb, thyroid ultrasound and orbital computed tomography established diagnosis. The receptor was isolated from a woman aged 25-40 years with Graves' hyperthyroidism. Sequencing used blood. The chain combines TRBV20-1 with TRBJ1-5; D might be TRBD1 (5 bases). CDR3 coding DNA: TGCAGTGCTAGACCTGGGGGGAGCAATCAGTCCCAGCATTTT. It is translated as CSARPGGSNQSQHF.